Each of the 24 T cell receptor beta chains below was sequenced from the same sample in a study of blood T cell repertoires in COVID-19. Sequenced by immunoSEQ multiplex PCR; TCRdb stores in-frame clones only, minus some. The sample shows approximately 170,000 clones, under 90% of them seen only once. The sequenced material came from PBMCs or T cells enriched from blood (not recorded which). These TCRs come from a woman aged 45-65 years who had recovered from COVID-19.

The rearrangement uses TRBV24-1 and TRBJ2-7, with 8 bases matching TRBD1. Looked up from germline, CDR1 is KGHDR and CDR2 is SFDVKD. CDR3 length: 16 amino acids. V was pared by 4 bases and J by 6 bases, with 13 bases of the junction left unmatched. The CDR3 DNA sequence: TGTGCCACCAGTGACCCCGCGAGGACAGGGTCTGGCGAGCAGTACTTC. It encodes CATSDPARTGSGEQYF.

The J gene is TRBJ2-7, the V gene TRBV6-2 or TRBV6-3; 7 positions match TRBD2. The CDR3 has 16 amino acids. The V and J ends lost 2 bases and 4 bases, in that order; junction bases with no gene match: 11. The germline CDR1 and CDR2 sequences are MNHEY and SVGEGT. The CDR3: CASSYRSGTTVYEQYF. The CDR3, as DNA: TGTGCCAGCAGTTACCGTTCCGGGACTACCGTTTACGAGCAGTACTTC.

CDR3 sequence reads: CASSRKRGIGEKLFF. CDR3 DNA: TGTGCCAGCAGCCGGAAACGGGGTATTGGTGAAAAACTGTTTTTT. The chain uses TRBV7-2 and TRBJ1-4; D ambiguous. From germline, CDR1 is SGHTA and CDR2 FQGNSA. The V end was cut by 5 bases, the J end by 7 bases, with 17 bases between. The CDR3 covers 15 residues. Complete variable domain (other parts from reference TRBV7-2 and TRBJ1-4): GAGVSQSPSNKVTEKGKDVELRCDPISGHTALYWYRQSLGQGLEFLIYFQGNSAPDKSGLPSDRFSAERTGGSVSTLTIQRTQQEDSAVYLCASSRKRGIGEKLFFGSGTQLSVL.

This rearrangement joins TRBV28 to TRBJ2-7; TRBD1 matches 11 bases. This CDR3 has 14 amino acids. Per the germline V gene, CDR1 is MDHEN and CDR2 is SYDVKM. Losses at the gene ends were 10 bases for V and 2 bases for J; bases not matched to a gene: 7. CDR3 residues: CATAGQGGTYEQYF. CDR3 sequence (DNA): TGTGCCACCGCGGGACAGGGGGGTACCTACGAGCAGTACTTC.

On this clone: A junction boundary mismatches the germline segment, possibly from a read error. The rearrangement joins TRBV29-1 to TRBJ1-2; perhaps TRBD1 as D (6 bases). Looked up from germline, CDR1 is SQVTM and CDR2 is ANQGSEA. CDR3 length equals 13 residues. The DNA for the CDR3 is TGCAGCGTTGGTACGATTGGACAGTCTCGTATCGCCTTC. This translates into CSVGTIGQSRIAF.

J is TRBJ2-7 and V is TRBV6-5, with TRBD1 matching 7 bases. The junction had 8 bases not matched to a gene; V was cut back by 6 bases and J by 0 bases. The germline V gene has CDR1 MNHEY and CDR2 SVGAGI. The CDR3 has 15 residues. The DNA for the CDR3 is TGTGCCAGCAGCCTTGGACAGGTCGACTCCTACGAGCAGTACTTC. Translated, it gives CASSLGQVDSYEQYF.

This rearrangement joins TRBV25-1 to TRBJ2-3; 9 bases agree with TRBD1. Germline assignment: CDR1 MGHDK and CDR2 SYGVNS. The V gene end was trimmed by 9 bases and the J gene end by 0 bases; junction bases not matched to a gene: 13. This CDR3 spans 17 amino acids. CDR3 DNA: TGTGCCAGTAACCCCCCCGGGACAGGGATTAGCACAGATACGCAGTATTTT. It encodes CASNPPGTGISTDTQYF.

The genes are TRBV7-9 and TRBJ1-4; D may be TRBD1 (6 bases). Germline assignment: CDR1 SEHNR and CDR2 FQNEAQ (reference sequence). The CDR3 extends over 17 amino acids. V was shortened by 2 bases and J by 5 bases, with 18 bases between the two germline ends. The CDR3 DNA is TGTGCCAGCAGCTTACCGCCCGGGGGGGGCCCCAATGAAAAACTGTTTTTT. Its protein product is CASSLPPGGGPNEKLFF.

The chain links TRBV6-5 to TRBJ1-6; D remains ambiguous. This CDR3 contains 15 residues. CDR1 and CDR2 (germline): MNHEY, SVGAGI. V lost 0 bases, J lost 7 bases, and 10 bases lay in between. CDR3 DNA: TGTGCCAGCAGTTACTCGTTCCGCAGAAATTCACCCCTCCACTTT. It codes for CASSYSFRRNSPLHF.

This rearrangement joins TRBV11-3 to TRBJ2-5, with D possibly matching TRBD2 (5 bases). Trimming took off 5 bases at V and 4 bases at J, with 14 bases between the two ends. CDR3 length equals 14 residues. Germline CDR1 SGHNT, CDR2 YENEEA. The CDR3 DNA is TGTGCCAGCAGCCCAGGAGGACGGGGAGAGACCCAGTACTTC. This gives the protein CASSPGGRGETQYF.

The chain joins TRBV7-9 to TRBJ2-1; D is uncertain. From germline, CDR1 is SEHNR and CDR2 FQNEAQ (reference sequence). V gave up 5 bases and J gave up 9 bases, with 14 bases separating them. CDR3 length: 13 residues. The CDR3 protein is CASSPISESEQFF. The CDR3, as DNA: TGTGCCAGCAGCCCCATTTCGGAGTCTGAGCAGTTCTTC.

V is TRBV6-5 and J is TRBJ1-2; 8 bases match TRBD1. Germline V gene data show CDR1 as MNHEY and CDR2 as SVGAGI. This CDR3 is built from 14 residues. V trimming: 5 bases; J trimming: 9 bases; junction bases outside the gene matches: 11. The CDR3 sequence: CASSPPGQVLRYTF. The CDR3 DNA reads TGTGCCAGCAGTCCCCCGGGACAGGTTTTACGCTACACCTTC.

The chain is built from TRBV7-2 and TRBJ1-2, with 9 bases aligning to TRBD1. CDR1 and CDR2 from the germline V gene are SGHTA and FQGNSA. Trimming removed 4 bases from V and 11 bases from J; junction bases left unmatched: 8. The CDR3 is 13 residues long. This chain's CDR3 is CASSSGQGFGYTF. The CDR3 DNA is TGTGCCAGCAGCTCGGGACAGGGCTTCGGGTACACCTTC.

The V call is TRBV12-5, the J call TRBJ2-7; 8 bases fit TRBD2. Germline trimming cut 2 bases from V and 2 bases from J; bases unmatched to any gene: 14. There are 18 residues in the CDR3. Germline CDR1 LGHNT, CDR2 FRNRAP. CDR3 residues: CASGLLQVYGGAAYEQYF. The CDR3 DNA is TGTGCTAGTGGTTTGCTTCAAGTGTACGGGGGGGCCGCCTACGAGCAGTACTTC.

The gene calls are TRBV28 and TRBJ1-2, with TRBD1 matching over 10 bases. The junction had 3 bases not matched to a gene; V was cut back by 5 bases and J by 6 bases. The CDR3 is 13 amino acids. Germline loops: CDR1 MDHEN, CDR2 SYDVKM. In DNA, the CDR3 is TGTGCCAGCAGTCCTGACAGGGGGCATGGCTACACCTTC. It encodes CASSPDRGHGYTF.

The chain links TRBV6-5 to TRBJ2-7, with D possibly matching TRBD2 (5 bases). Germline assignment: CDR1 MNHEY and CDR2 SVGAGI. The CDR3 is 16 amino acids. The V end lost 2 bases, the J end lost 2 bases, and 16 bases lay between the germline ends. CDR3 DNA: TGTGCCAGCAGTTACGGGTTCGGCGGGCCGACCTACGAGCAGTACTTC. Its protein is CASSYGFGGPTYEQYF.

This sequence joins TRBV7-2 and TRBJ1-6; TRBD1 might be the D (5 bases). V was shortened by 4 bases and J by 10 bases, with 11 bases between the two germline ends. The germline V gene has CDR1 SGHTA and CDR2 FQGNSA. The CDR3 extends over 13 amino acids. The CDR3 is CASSSQGGSPLHF. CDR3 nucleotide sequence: TGTGCCAGCAGCTCTCAGGGTGGGTCACCCCTCCACTTT. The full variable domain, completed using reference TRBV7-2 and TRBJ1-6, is GAGVSQSPSNKVTEKGKDVELRCDPISGHTALYWYRQSLGQGLEFLIYFQGNSAPDKSGLPSDRFSAERTGGSVSTLTIQRTQQEDSAVYLCASSSQGGSPLHFGNGTRLTVT.

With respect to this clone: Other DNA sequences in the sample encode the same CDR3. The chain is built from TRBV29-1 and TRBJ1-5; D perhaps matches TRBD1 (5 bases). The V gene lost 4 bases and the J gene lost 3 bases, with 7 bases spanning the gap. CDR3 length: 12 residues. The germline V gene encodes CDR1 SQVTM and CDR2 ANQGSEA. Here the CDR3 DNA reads TGCAGCGTTGGACAGCCCAATCAGCCCCAGCATTTT. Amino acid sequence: CSVGQPNQPQHF.

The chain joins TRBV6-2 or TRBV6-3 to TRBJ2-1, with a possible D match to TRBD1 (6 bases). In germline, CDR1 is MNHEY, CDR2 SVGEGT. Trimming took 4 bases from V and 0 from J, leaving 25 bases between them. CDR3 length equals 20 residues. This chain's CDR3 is CASSSYGSGLRDTSYNEQFF. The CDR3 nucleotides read TGTGCCAGCAGTTCCTACGGCAGTGGGTTAAGGGACACCTCCTACAATGAGCAGTTCTTC.

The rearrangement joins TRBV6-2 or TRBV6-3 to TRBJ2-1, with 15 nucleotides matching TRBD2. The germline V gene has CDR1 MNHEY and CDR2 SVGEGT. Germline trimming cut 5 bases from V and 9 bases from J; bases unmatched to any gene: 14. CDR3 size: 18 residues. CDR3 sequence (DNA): TGTGCCAGCAGTAAGGGACTAGCGGGAGGAGTTGCTGGTAGTGAGCAGTTCTTC. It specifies CASSKGLAGGVAGSEQFF.

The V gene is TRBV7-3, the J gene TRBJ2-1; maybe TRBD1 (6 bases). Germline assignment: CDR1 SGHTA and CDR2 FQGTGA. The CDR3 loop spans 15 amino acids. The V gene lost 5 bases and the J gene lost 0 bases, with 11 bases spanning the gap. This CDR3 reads CASSPQGSSYNEQFF. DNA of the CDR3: TGTGCCAGCAGCCCCCAGGGGAGCTCCTACAATGAGCAGTTCTTC.

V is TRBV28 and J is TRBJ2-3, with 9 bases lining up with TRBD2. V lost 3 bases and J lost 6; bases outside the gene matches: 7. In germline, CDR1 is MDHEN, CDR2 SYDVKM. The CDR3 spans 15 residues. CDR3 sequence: CASSFVAGVSDTQYF. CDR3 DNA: TGTGCCAGCAGTTTTGTAGCGGGAGTATCGGATACGCAGTATTTT.

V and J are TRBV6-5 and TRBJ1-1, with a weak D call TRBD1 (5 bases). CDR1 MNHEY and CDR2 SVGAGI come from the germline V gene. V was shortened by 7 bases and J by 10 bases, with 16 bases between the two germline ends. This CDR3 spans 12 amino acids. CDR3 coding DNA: TGTGCCAGCACCAGAATCGGGGGGACAGCTTTCTTT. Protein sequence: CASTRIGGTAFF.

In DNA, the CDR3 is TGTGCCAGCAGCGTAGAGGACAGGGCCGACTACGAGCAGTACTTC. It specifies CASSVEDRADYEQYF. The chain carries TRBV9 and TRBJ2-7; 8 bases align to TRBD1. Germline CDR1 SGDLS, CDR2 YYNGEE. With 0 bases clipped from V and 3 bases from J, the junction kept 5 bases outside the gene matches. This CDR3 has 15 residues. Using reference TRBV9 and TRBJ2-7 for the parts outside the CDR3, the full variable domain is DSGVTQTPKHLITATGQRVTLRCSPRSGDLSVYWYQQSLDQGLQFLIQYYNGEERAKGNILERFSAQQFPDLHSELNLSSLELGDSALYFCASSVEDRADYEQYFGPGTRLTVT.